Included here is one T cell receptor (beta chain) sequence, with context. This sample is part of a study of T-cell reconstitution after alpha-beta-depleted transplantation in children. The CDR3 contains 14 residues. The germline CDR1 and CDR2 sequences are MNHEY and SMNVEV (reference sequence). The V segment lost 10 bases and the J segment 5 bases; nucleotides outside the gene matches: 10. A TCRbeta library incorporating unique molecular identifiers was prepared. TCRdb itself ran the PCR reads through MiXCR, one entry per CDR3 protein. The data hold some 250,000 distinct CDR3 sequences, with around 11% observed a single time.

The chain links TRBV27 to TRBJ2-3, with TRBD2 matching 9 bases. This specimen consisted of PBMCs from the stem cell graft donor, obtained from the stem cell graft. The receptor comes from a human donor who donated a stem cell graft to a child with acute lymphoblastic leukemia. The CDR3 protein is CAIRAGGGEDTQYF. CDR3 in DNA: TGTGCCATCCGTGCGGGAGGGGGGGAAGATACGCAGTATTTT.